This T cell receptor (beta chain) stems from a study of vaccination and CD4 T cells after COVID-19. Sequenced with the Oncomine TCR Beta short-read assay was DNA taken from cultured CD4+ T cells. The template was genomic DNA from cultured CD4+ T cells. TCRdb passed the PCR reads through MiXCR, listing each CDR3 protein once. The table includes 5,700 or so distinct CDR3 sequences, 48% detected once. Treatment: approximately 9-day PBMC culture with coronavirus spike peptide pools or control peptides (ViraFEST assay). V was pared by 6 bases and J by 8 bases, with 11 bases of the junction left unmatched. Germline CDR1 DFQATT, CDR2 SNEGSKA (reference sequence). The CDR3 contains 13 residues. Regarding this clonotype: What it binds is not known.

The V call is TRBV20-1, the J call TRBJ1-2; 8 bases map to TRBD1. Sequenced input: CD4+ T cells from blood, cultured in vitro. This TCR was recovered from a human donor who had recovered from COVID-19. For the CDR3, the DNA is TGCAGTGCCAAGACAGGGGCTTTGTGGGGCTACACCTTC. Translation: CSAKTGALWGYTF.